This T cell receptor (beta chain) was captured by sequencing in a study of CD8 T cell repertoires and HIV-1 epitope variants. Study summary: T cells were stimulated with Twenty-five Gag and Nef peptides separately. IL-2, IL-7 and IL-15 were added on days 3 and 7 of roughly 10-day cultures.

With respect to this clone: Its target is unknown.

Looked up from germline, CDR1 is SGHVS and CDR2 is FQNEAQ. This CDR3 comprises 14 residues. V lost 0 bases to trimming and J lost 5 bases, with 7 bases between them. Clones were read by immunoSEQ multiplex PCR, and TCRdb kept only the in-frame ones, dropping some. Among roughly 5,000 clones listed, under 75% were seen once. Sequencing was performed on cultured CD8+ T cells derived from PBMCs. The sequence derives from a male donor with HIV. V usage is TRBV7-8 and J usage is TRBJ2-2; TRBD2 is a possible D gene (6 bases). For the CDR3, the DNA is TGTGCCAGCAGCTTAGCGGGGGGAACCGGGGAGCTGTTTTTT. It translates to CASSLAGGTGELFF.